The rows below give T cell receptor beta chains drawn from one sample of a study of TIL therapy for anti-PD-1-resistant metastatic lung cancer. This table comes from immunoSEQ multiplex PCR, and its TCRdb copy is limited to in-frame clones, with some not included. This table holds around 9,000 clones, approximately 80% found once. Sequenced here: tumor tissue, sampled at baseline. All receptors derive from a person between 25 and 80 years old with non-small cell lung cancer. The CDR3 runs from the conserved cysteine through the conserved F or W. D genes are given only for firm matches. Size is stated for part of the rows, as once, few or many counts, or as a class when the clone is expanded.

cdr3_aa cdr3_nt j_call d_call v_call cdr3_length clone_size
CASSDGADTGNTIYF TGTGCCAGCAGTGATGGTGCGGACACCGGAAACACCATATATTTT TRBJ1-3 - TRBV2 15 -
CASSRQGGEKLFF TGTGCCAGCTCTAGACAGGGTGGTGAAAAACTGTTTTTT TRBJ1-4 TRBD1 TRBV18 13 -
CASSYPGSTDTQYF TGTGCCAGCAGTTACCCCGGGTCGACAGATACGCAGTATTTT TRBJ2-3 - TRBV28 14 -
CASRGGGASYEQYF TGCGCCAGCAGGGGCGGGGGGGCTTCCTACGAGCAGTACTTC TRBJ2-7 TRBD2 TRBV5-1 14 -
CASSLRVTGRYNEQFF TGTGCCAGCAGTTTAAGGGTCACAGGGCGTTACAATGAGCAGTTCTTC TRBJ2-1 - TRBV27 16 -
CATSRRQSYQPQHF TGTGCCACCAGCAGAAGACAGAGCTATCAGCCCCAGCATTTT TRBJ1-5 - TRBV15 14 -
CASSVQGYEQYF TGTGCCAGCAGTGTACAGGGCTACGAGCAGTACTTC TRBJ2-7 - TRBV2 12 -
CASSVVTGAIDTQYF TGTGCCAGCAGCGTAGTTACGGGAGCAATAGATACGCAGTATTTT TRBJ2-3 - TRBV9 15 -
CASSLTAGWYEQYF TGTGCCAGCAGTTTAACGGCGGGCTGGTACGAGCAGTACTTC TRBJ2-7 - TRBV27 14 -
CAWIGLAGVGEQYF TGTGCCTGGATTGGATTAGCGGGAGTCGGCGAGCAGTACTTC TRBJ2-7 TRBD2 TRBV30 14 -
CATSRDTHQPQHF TGTGCCACCAGCCGGGACACCCATCAGCCCCAGCATTTT TRBJ1-5 - TRBV15 13 -
CASSRMTGYEQYF TGTGCCAGCAGCCGGATGACAGGGTACGAGCAGTACTTC TRBJ2-7 TRBD1 TRBV11-2 13 -
CASSTGTSGRAHTGELFF TGCGCCAGCAGCACGGGGACTAGCGGGAGGGCCCACACCGGGGAGCTGTTTTTT TRBJ2-2 TRBD2 TRBV5-1 18 -
CATNRETQPQHF TGTGCCACCAATAGGGAAACTCAGCCCCAGCATTTT TRBJ1-5 - TRBV6-6 12 -
CSVEQNSETQYF TGCAGCGTTGAACAGAATTCGGAGACCCAGTACTTC TRBJ2-5 - TRBV29-1 12 few
CASSDRGTGELFF TGTGCCAGCAGTGACAGGGGCACCGGGGAGCTGTTTTTT TRBJ2-2 - TRBV6-4 13 -
CSGRTGTEEAFF TGCAGCGGGAGAACAGGAACGGAGGAAGCTTTCTTT TRBJ1-1 - TRBV29-1 12 medium-sized
CASSTTGGRSPLHF TGTGCCAGCAGCACTACAGGGGGCCGTTCACCCCTCCACTTT TRBJ1-6 TRBD1 TRBV14 14 few
CASGTSGRALDTQYF TGTGCCAGCGGGACTAGCGGGAGGGCCCTAGATACGCAGTATTTT TRBJ2-3 TRBD2 TRBV28 15 -
CASRIEGTDYEQYF TGTGCCAGTCGCATCGAGGGAACAGACTACGAGCAGTACTTC TRBJ2-7 - TRBV2 14 -
CAILPGQGKSGGYTF TGTGCCATCCTACCGGGACAGGGAAAGAGCGGCGGCTACACCTTC TRBJ1-2 TRBD1 TRBV10-3 15 -
CASSDGSNSPLHF TGTGCCAGCAGTGACGGGTCTAATTCACCCCTCCACTTT TRBJ1-6 - TRBV6-1 13 -